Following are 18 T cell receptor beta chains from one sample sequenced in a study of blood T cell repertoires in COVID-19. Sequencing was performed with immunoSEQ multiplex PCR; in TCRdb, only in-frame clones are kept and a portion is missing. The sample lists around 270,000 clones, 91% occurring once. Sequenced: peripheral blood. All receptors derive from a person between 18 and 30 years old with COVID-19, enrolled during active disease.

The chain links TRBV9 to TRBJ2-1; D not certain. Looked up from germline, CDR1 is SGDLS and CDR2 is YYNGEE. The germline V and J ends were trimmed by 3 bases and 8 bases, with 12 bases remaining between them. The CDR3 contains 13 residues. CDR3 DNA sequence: TGTGCCAGCAGCGATTACGCGGCCTATGAGCAGTTCTTC. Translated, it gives CASSDYAAYEQFF. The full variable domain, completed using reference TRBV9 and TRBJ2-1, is DSGVTQTPKHLITATGQRVTLRCSPRSGDLSVYWYQQSLDQGLQFLIQYYNGEERAKGNILERFSAQQFPDLHSELNLSSLELGDSALYFCASSDYAAYEQFFGPGTRLTVL.

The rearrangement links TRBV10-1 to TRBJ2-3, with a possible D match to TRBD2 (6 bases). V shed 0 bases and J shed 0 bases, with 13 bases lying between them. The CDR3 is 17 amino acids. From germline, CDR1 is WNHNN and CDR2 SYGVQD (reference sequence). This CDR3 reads CASSESSGGGSTDTQYF. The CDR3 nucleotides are TGCGCCAGCAGTGAGTCGTCGGGTGGGGGGAGCACAGATACGCAGTATTTT.

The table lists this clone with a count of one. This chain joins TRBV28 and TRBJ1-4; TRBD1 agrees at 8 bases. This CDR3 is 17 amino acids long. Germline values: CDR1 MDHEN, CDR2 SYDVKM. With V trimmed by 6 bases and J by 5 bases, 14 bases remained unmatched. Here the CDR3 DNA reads TGTGCCAGCAGACAAAAGGGCCGGACAGGGATAAATGAAAAACTGTTTTTT. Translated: CASRQKGRTGINEKLFF.

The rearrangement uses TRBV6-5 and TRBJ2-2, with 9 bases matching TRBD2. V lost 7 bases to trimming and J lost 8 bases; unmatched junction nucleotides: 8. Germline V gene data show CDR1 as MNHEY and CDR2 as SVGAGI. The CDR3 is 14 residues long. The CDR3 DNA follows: TGTGCCAGCATACAGGACCTAGCGGGAGGGGAGCTGTTTTTT. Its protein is CASIQDLAGGELFF.

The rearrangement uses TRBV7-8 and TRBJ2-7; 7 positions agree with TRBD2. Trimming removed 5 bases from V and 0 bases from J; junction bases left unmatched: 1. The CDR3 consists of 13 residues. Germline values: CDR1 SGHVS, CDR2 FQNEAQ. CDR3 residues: CASSRGSSYEQYF. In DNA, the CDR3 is TGTGCCAGCAGCCGCGGGAGCTCCTACGAGCAGTACTTC. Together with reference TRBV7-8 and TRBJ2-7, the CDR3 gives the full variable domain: GAGVSQSPRYKVAKRGQDVALRCDPISGHVSLFWYQQALGQGPEFLTYFQNEAQLDKSGLPSDRFFAERPEGSVSTLKIQRTQQEDSAVYLCASSRGSSYEQYFGPGTRLTVT.

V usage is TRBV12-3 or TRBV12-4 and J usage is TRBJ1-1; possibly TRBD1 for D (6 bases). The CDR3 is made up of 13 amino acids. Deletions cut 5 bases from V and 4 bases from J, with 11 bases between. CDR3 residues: CASSQQGRTEAFF. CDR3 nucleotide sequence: TGTGCCAGCAGTCAACAGGGTCGCACTGAAGCTTTCTTT.

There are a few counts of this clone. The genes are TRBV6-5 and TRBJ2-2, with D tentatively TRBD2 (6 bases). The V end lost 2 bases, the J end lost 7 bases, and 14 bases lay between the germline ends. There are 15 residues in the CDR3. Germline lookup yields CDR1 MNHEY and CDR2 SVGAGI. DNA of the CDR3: TGTGCCAGCAGTTACAATTCCGGGAGCGTCGGGGAGCTGTTTTTT. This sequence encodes CASSYNSGSVGELFF.

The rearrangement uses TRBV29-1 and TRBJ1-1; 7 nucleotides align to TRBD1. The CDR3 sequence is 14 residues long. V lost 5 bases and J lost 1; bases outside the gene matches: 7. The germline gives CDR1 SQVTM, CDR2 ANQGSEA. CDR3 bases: TGCAGCGTTCAGTCCGGGACAGCGAACACTGAAGCTTTCTTT. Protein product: CSVQSGTANTEAFF.

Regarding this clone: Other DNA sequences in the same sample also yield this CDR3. In DNA form, the CDR3 reads TGTGCCAGCAGCCAAGGAGGGAGTAATTACGAGCAGTACTTC. Its translation is CASSQGGSNYEQYF. V usage is TRBV3-1 (or the pseudogene TRBV3-2) and J usage is TRBJ2-7; D is possibly TRBD2 (5 bases). V shed 1 base and J shed 4 bases, with 11 bases lying between them. Germline-derived CDR1 and CDR2 are LGHDT and YNNKEL (reference sequence). The CDR3 has 14 residues.

CDR3 coding DNA: TGTGCCAGCAGTGTAAGGTCGGACAGGGGGAGTAGCAATCAGCCCCAGCATTTT. Protein sequence: CASSVRSDRGSSNQPQHF. The chain has TRBV2 and TRBJ1-5, with 10 bases fitting TRBD1. Germline V CDR1 and CDR2: SNHLY, FYNNEI. The junction had 9 bases not matched to a gene; V was cut back by 4 bases and J by 0 bases. The CDR3 extends over 18 amino acids.

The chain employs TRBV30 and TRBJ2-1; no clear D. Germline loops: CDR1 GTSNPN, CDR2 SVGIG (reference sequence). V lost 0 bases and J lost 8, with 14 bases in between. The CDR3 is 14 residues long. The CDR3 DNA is TGTGCCTGGAGTGTAGCCCTGCCTACCGATGAGCAGTTCTTC. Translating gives CAWSVALPTDEQFF.

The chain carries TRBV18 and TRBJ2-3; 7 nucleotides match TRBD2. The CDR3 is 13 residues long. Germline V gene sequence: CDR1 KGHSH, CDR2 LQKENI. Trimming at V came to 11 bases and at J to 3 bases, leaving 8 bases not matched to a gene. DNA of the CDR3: TGTGCCTCCCGCCCGCGGGAGACAGATACGCAGTATTTT. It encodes CASRPRETDTQYF.

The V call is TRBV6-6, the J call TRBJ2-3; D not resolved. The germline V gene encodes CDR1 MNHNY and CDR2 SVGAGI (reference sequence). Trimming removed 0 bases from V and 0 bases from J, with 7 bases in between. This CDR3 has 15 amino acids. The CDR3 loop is CASSYSPVSTDTQYF. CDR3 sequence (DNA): TGTGCCAGCAGTTACTCACCAGTCAGCACAGATACGCAGTATTTT.

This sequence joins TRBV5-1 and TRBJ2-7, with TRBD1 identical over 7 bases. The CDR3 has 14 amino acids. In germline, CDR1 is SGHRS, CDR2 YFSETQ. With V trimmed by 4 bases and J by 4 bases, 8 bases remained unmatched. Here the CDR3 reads CASSLTSTGYEQYF. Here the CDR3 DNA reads TGCGCCAGCAGCCTCACCTCGACAGGGTACGAGCAGTACTTC.

Here the CDR3 reads CASTPPSGDTQYF. The DNA for the CDR3 is TGTGCCAGCACCCCACCCTCCGGAGATACGCAGTATTTT. V usage is TRBV12-3 or TRBV12-4 and J usage is TRBJ2-3; D ambiguous. V lost 7 bases to trimming and J lost 5 bases, with 13 bases between them. This CDR3 is 13 amino acids long.

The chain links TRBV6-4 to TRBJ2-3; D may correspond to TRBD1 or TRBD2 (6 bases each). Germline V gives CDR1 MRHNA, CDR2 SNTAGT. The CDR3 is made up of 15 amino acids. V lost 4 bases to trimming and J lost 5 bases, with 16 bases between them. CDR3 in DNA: TGTGCCAGCAGTGTCTCGGGAGAGGGACAAGATACGCAGTATTTT. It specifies CASSVSGEGQDTQYF.

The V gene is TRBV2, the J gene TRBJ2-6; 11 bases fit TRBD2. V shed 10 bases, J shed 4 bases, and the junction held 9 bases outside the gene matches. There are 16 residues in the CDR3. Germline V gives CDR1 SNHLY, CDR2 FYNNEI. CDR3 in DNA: TGTGCCACAGAATCTAGCGGGAGGACCGGGGCCAACGTCCTGACTTTC. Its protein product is CATESSGRTGANVLTF.

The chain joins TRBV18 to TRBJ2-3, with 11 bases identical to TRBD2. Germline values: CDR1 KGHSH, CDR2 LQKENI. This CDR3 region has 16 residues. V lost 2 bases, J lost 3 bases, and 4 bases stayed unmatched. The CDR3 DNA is TGTGCCAGCTCACCAGCCGGGACTAGCGGAACAGATACGCAGTATTTT. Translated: CASSPAGTSGTDTQYF.